The next 10 T cell receptor beta chains were all read from a single sample in a study of T-cell reconstitution after alpha-beta-depleted transplantation in children. Unique molecular identifiers were incorporated into the prepared TCRbeta library. MiXCR, applied by TCRdb to the PCR reads, yields one record per CDR3 protein. The sample has roughly 670,000 distinct CDR3 sequences, about an eighth seen once. The sequenced sample was PBMCs, obtained before TCRalphabeta/CD19-depleted stem cell transplant. Receptors were obtained from a girl aged 2-9 years with congenital amegakaryocytic thrombocytopenia, due to receive a stem cell transplant.

To note about this clonotype: A much larger clone is a single base away; this may be a read error. The V gene is TRBV5-1, the J gene TRBJ2-5; D is ambiguous. In germline, CDR1 is SGHRS, CDR2 YFSETQ. The CDR3 totals 16 residues. The DNA for the CDR3 is TGCGCCAGCAGCTTGGTTGGCATATTGTACCAAGAGACCCTGTACTTC. This encodes CASSLVGILYQETLYF.

This clonotype has ten or more counts. The V and J genes are TRBV6-5 and TRBJ2-5, with D perhaps assigned TRBD1 or TRBD2 (6 bases each). Trimming removed 0 bases from V and 0 bases from J, with 17 bases in between. This CDR3 region has 18 residues. The V gene's germline CDR1 is MNHEY and CDR2 SVGAGI. This CDR3 reads CASSYSLNRDSYQETQYF. CDR3 nucleotide sequence: TGTGCCAGCAGTTACTCCCTAAACAGGGACTCTTACCAAGAGACCCAGTACTTC.

About this clonotype itself: A much larger clone sits a single nucleotide away, making a read error possible. The CDR3 reads CASRGGTSGWIRVEQFF. The DNA of the CDR3 is TGTGCCAGCAGGGGAGGGACTAGCGGCTGGATAAGGGTTGAGCAGTTCTTC. The chain employs TRBV27 and TRBJ2-1; 11 bases match TRBD2. The V segment lost 6 bases and the J segment 9 bases; nucleotides outside the gene matches: 16. This CDR3 has 17 amino acids. Per germline, CDR1 MNHEY and CDR2 SMNVEV (reference sequence).

Ten or more counts support this clonotype. This chain connects TRBV5-1 to TRBJ2-5; no firm D call. Trimming pared 0 bases from V and 5 bases from J, leaving 11 bases between. Germline V CDR1 and CDR2: SGHRS, YFSETQ. The CDR3 runs 14 residues. CDR3: CASSLAGYTETQYF. The CDR3 nucleotides read TGCGCCAGCAGCTTGGCCGGGTATACGGAGACCCAGTACTTC. Full variable domain (remainder filled in from reference TRBV5-1 and TRBJ2-5): KAGVTQTPRYLIKTRGQQVTLSCSPISGHRSVSWYQQTPGQGLQFLFEYFSETQRNKGNFPGRFSGRQFSNSRSEMNVSTLELGDSALYLCASSLAGYTETQYFGPGTRLLVL.

The rearrangement uses TRBV29-1 and TRBJ1-2, with D unclear. CDR1 is SQVTM, CDR2 ANQGSEA, per germline. Trimming stripped 6 bases from V and 1 base from J, with 15 bases between. CDR3 size: 14 residues. The CDR3 here is CSVERQDYNYGYTF. The DNA of the CDR3 is TGCAGCGTGGAAAGGCAGGACTATAACTATGGCTACACCTTC. Looking up the rest from reference TRBV29-1 and TRBJ1-2 gives the full variable domain: SAVISQKPSRDICQRGTSLTIQCQVDSQVTMMFWYRQQPGQSLTLIATANQGSEATYESGFVIDKFPISRPNLTFSTLTVSNMSPEDSSIYLCSVERQDYNYGYTFGSGTRLTVV.

This clonotype was recorded a few times. J is TRBJ2-1 and V is TRBV11-2, with 8 bases fitting TRBD2. J gave up 5 bases and V 2 bases, and 8 bases lay outside the gene matches. This CDR3 region has 16 residues. CDR1 SGHAT and CDR2 FQNNGV come from the germline V gene. Written as DNA, the CDR3 is TGTGCCAGCAGCTTAAGCGGGAGCCCCCTACACAATGAGCAGTTCTTC. Translated, it gives CASSLSGSPLHNEQFF.

In its sample, this clonotype was seen many times. This rearrangement joins TRBV5-1 to TRBJ2-1; 10 nucleotides agree with TRBD2. Germline CDR1 reads SGHRS; CDR2 reads YFSETQ. CDR3 length: 17 residues. With 0 bases clipped from V and 7 bases from J, the junction kept 10 bases outside the gene matches. For the CDR3, the DNA is TGCGCCAGCAGCTTGGTAGCGGCTAGCGGGAGTCGGAATGAGCAGTTCTTC. This gives the protein CASSLVAASGSRNEQFF.

The genes are TRBV7-9 and TRBJ2-2, with D hard to call. The CDR3 consists of 14 residues. V lost 5 bases and J lost 3, with 10 bases in between. From germline, CDR1 is SEHNR and CDR2 FQNEAQ (reference sequence). The CDR3 protein is CASSAAAYTGELFF. The CDR3 coding sequence is TGTGCCAGCAGCGCGGCAGCTTACACCGGGGAGCTGTTTTTT. Supplemented by reference TRBV7-9 and TRBJ2-2, the full variable domain reads DTGVSQNPRHKITKRGQNVTFRCDPISEHNRLYWYRQTLGQGPEFLTYFQNEAQLEKSRLLSDRFSAERPKGSFSTLEIQRTEQGDSAMYLCASSAAAYTGELFFGEGSRLTVL.

This clonotype was picked up many times. The chain links TRBV20-1 to TRBJ1-4; D remains ambiguous. Looked up from germline, CDR1 is DFQATT and CDR2 is SNEGSKA (reference sequence). Deletions cut 5 bases from V and 7 bases from J, with 8 bases between. The CDR3 length is 11 residues. The chain's CDR3 is CSARRAEKLFF. The CDR3 DNA reads TGCAGTGCTCGGAGGGCTGAAAAACTGTTTTTT.

The genes are TRBV5-6 and TRBJ1-2; 9 nucleotides align to TRBD1. The CDR3 is made up of 15 amino acids. Germline V gene data show CDR1 as SGHDT and CDR2 as YYEEEE. The ends lost 4 bases at V and 2 bases at J; junction bases unmatched: 6. DNA of the CDR3: TGTGCCAGCAGCGAGGGGACAGGGAGGAACTATGGCTACACCTTC. The encoded protein is CASSEGTGRNYGYTF.